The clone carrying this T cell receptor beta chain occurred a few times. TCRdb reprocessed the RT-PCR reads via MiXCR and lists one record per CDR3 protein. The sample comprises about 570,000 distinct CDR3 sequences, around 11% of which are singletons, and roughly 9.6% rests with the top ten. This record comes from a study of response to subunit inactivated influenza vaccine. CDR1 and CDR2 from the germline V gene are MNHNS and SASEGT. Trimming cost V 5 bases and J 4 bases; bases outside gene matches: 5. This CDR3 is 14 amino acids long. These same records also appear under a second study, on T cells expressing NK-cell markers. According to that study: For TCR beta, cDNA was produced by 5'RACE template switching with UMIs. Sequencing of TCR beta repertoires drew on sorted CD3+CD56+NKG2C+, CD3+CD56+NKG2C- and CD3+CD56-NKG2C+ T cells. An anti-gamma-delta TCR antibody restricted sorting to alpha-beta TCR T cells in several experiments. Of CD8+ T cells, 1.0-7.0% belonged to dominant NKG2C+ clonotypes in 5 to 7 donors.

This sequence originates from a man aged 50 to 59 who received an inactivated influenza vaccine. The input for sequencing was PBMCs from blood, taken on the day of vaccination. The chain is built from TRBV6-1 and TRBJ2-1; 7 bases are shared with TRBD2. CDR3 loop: CASSTGAGYNEQFF. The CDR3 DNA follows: TGTGCCAGCAGTACGGGAGCGGGGTACAATGAGCAGTTCTTC.